These 17 T cell receptor beta chains share one sample of origin, sequenced in a study of cytomegalovirus exposure and HLA in healthy donors (dated by TCRdb to about 2017). Library method: the immunoSEQ multiplex PCR assay. For the multiplex PCR, a mixture combining 60 forward primers for TCR Vbeta segments and 13 reverse primers for TCR Jbeta segments was used. TCRdb limited this immuneACCESS table to in-frame rearrangements with V and J called. A share of clones is missing; checked studies link under half to unresolved V genes, and the rest is unexplained. This sample lists some 96,000 clones; 70% to 80% were detected once. The ten largest clones capture 19% of the sample. Sequenced sample: PBMCs. Every receptor here comes from an older woman in good health and CMV-seropositive.

Only a few counts were recorded for this clone. The rearrangement uses TRBV28 and TRBJ1-5; D is ambiguous. The CDR3 is 13 amino acids. The germline V and J ends were trimmed by 2 bases and 3 bases, with 5 bases remaining between them. Germline V lookup: CDR1 MDHEN, CDR2 SYDVKM. CDR3 region: CASSLLDNQPQHF. The CDR3 nucleotides read TGTGCCAGCAGTTTACTAGACAATCAGCCCCAGCATTTT.

This clone occurred once. At one boundary the junction diverges from the germline segment, which might be a read error. The chain carries TRBV30 and TRBJ2-7, with 11 bases fitting TRBD1. This CDR3 has 13 amino acids. Looked up from germline, CDR1 is GTSNPN and CDR2 is SVGIG (reference sequence). Here the CDR3 DNA reads TGTGCCTGGAGTCGGACAGGGGGCTACCAGCAGTACTTC. Translating gives CAWSRTGGYQQYF.

The chain has TRBV5-6 and TRBJ1-2; 11 nucleotides line up with TRBD1. Trimming cost V 4 bases and J 4 bases; bases outside gene matches: 12. Looked up from germline, CDR1 is SGHDT and CDR2 is YYEEEE. The CDR3 runs 17 residues. The CDR3 DNA reads as TGTGCCAGCAGCCTTGGGACAGGGGGTGAGGAGAGCTATGGCTACACCTTC. Encoded protein: CASSLGTGGEESYGYTF.

This CDR3 is CASSREEVSYNEQFF. CDR3 DNA: TGTGCCAGCAGTCGGGAGGAGGTCTCCTACAATGAGCAGTTCTTC. V gene TRBV2 combines with J gene TRBJ2-1, with 7 bases matching TRBD2. There are 15 residues in the CDR3. Germline CDR1 SNHLY, CDR2 FYNNEI. V lost 5 bases, J lost 0 bases, and 4 bases stayed unmatched.

This rearrangement joins TRBV18 to TRBJ1-2; possible D gene TRBD1, 5 bases. The V and J ends lost 3 bases and 5 bases respectively, with 16 bases between them. Looked up from germline, CDR1 is KGHSH and CDR2 is LQKENI. The CDR3 runs 15 residues. The CDR3 DNA is TGTGCCAGCTCACCCTCGATAAGACAGTCTTATGGCTACACCTTC. It codes for CASSPSIRQSYGYTF.

This chain connects TRBV6-5 to TRBJ1-6; the match to TRBD1 covers 10 bases. Germline V gene data show CDR1 as MNHEY and CDR2 as SVGAGI. Trimming took 6 bases from V and 9 from J; bases not matched to a gene: 2. The CDR3 consists of 13 residues. CDR3 protein: CASRGQGTSPLHF. Here the CDR3 DNA reads TGTGCCAGCAGGGGACAGGGGACTTCACCCCTCCACTTT.

This clone has more than one count but fewer than ten. The genes are TRBV28 and TRBJ1-4; perhaps TRBD1 as D (5 bases). Germline V gene sequence: CDR1 MDHEN, CDR2 SYDVKM. The CDR3 has 16 amino acids. The ends were cut back, 6 bases at V and 13 bases at J, with 27 bases in the middle. In DNA, the CDR3 is TGTGCCAGCAGCGAGAGATTGACAGCACTAATGAAAAGACTGTTTTTT. Translation: CASSERLTALMKRLFF. The variable domain in full, completed from reference TRBV28 and TRBJ1-4, reads DVKVTQSSRYLVKRTGEKVFLECVQDMDHENMFWYRQDPGLGLRLIYFSYDVKMKEKGDIPEGYSVSREKKERFSLILESASTNQTSMYLCASSERLTALMKRLFFGSGTQLSVL.

The V and J genes are TRBV25-1 and TRBJ2-1; 7 nucleotides agree with TRBD2. In germline, CDR1 is MGHDK, CDR2 SYGVNS. The CDR3 has 14 residues. Trimming removed 2 bases from V and 2 bases from J; junction bases left unmatched: 0. CDR3 coding DNA: TGTGCCAGCAGTGAAGCGGGAGCCTACAATGAGCAGTTCTTC. It codes for CASSEAGAYNEQFF.

The V call is TRBV6-1, the J call TRBJ1-4; D is unclear. Germline lookup yields CDR1 MNHNS and CDR2 SASEGT. The CDR3 extends over 11 amino acids. The V end was cut by 6 bases, the J end by 7 bases, with 6 bases between. CDR3 coding DNA: TGTGCCAGCAGGGAACTTGAAAAACTGTTTTTT. Residues: CASRELEKLFF.

This clone was seen a single time. In nucleotides, the CDR3 is TGTGCCAGCAGCTTGACAGGGGCAGAGACCCAGTACTTC. This gives the protein CASSLTGAETQYF. The chain couples TRBV11-2 to TRBJ2-5, with 8 nucleotides matching TRBD1. After removal of 3 bases from V and 4 bases from J, the junction contained 1 base not matched to a gene. This CDR3 has 13 amino acids. Germline CDR1 SGHAT, CDR2 FQNNGV.

This chain links TRBV7-9 with TRBJ1-2, with D possibly matching TRBD1 (6 bases). Germline-derived CDR1 and CDR2 are SEHNR and FQNEAQ (reference sequence). Between the trimmed V and J ends, which lost 5 bases and 7 bases, there was a span of 17 bases. CDR3 size: 14 residues. CDR3 amino acids: CASSQQGPRRGYTF. The CDR3 coding sequence is TGTGCCAGCAGCCAACAGGGTCCGAGGCGTGGCTACACCTTC.

This rearrangement joins TRBV25-1 to TRBJ1-1, with D hard to call. Germline CDR1 MGHDK, CDR2 SYGVNS. The germline V and J ends were trimmed by 3 bases and 6 bases, with 5 bases remaining between them. The CDR3 is 11 residues long. CDR3 region: CASSDFAEAFF. The CDR3 nucleotides are TGTGCCAGCAGTGACTTTGCTGAAGCTTTCTTT.

The chain uses TRBV6-5 and TRBJ2-7, with TRBD1 identical over 8 bases. This CDR3 contains 13 residues. The V segment lost 4 bases and the J segment 5 bases; nucleotides outside the gene matches: 4. Germline V lookup: CDR1 MNHEY, CDR2 SVGAGI. CDR3 protein: CASSWTGKNEQYF. The CDR3 DNA reads TGTGCCAGCAGTTGGACAGGGAAGAACGAGCAGTACTTC.

The V call is TRBV2, the J call TRBJ1-2; D ambiguous. The CDR3 totals 13 residues. Trimming shortened V by 2 bases and J by 4 bases, and 8 bases separated the two germline ends. In germline, CDR1 is SNHLY, CDR2 FYNNEI. The CDR3 is CASSELEGYGYTF. The CDR3 DNA sequence: TGTGCCAGCAGTGAACTGGAGGGCTATGGCTACACCTTC.

The rearrangement uses TRBV7-2 and TRBJ1-5, with 7 bases that match TRBD1. The germline V gene encodes CDR1 SGHTA and CDR2 FQGNSA. J lost 6 bases, V lost 1 base, and 6 bases had no gene match. This CDR3 spans 15 amino acids. The CDR3 sequence: CASSLGRQGSQPQHF. The CDR3 DNA sequence: TGTGCCAGCAGCTTAGGGAGACAGGGCAGTCAGCCCCAGCATTTT.

V is TRBV10-2 and J is TRBJ2-3; TRBD2 agrees at 9 bases. The trim removed 2 bases at V and 4 bases at J, leaving 4 bases unmatched. Per germline, CDR1 WSHSY and CDR2 SAAADI. The CDR3 is 15 residues long. The CDR3 sequence is CASSEVAGVSDTQYF. For the CDR3, the DNA is TGCGCCAGCAGTGAGGTAGCGGGGGTTTCAGATACGCAGTATTTT.

The chain combines TRBV5-6 with TRBJ2-1; D gene unclear. CDR3 length: 14 residues. The germline V gene encodes CDR1 SGHDT and CDR2 YYEEEE. The V gene lost 1 base and the J gene lost 9 bases, with 14 bases spanning the gap. This CDR3 reads CASSLIMSGGEQFF. CDR3 sequence (DNA): TGTGCCAGCAGCTTGATAATGTCGGGTGGTGAGCAGTTCTTC. Drawing the rest from reference TRBV5-6 and TRBJ2-1, the complete variable domain is DAGVTQSPTHLIKTRGQQVTLRCSPKSGHDTVSWYQQALGQGPQFIFQYYEEEERQRGNFPDRFSGHQFPNYSSELNVNALLLGDSALYLCASSLIMSGGEQFFGPGTRLTVL.